Shown below are 16 T cell receptor beta chains from a single sample sequenced in a study of a mutant IDH1 vaccine in newly diagnosed glioma. These receptors have no identified antigens. Time point specified: week 47, end of study. One vaccine dose held 300 ug of mutant IDH1 20-mer peptide and came with topical imiquimod. TCRdb's table, derived via immunoSEQ multiplex PCR, lists solely in-frame clones and lacks some. The data contain approximately 52,000 clones, about three quarters of them singletons. The specimen comprised PBMCs, sampled from a glioma patient whose treatment included an IDH1 peptide vaccine. The receptors derive from a woman aged 40 to 55 with glioma. Some clones in this sample may be carry-over from other donors' samples.

The rearrangement links TRBV30 to TRBJ2-5; D gene ambiguous. The CDR3 extends over 13 amino acids. Per the germline V gene, CDR1 is GTSNPN and CDR2 is SVGIG (reference sequence). The V gene lost 7 bases and the J gene lost 7 bases, with 19 bases spanning the gap. The CDR3 sequence is CASANGVTGTQYF. CDR3 in DNA: TGTGCCTCCGCGAATGGAGTCACGGGGACCCAGTACTTC.

A few counts support this clone. In DNA form, the CDR3 reads TGCGCCAGCAGCCAAGATCTGTGGCTAGCTGAAGCTTTCTTT. Translated, it gives CASSQDLWLAEAFF. The J gene is TRBJ1-1, the V gene TRBV4-3; no definite D call. Trimming removed 0 bases at V and 6 bases at J, with 11 bases between. The germline gives CDR1 LGHNA, CDR2 YSLEER. The CDR3 loop spans 14 amino acids.

The chain joins TRBV7-9 to TRBJ1-2, with 7 bases fitting TRBD1. The CDR3 totals 15 residues. The germline V gene has CDR1 SEHNR and CDR2 FQNEAQ (reference sequence). V lost 1 base and J lost 2; bases outside the gene matches: 4. The CDR3 DNA sequence: TGTGCCAGCAGCTTAGTTAAGGACAGGAACTATGGCTACACCTTC. Its protein is CASSLVKDRNYGYTF.

This sequence joins TRBV29-1 and TRBJ2-2; 9 positions match TRBD1. CDR3 length equals 16 residues. From germline, CDR1 is SQVTM and CDR2 ANQGSEA. Trimming at V came to 1 base and at J to 5 bases, leaving 8 bases not matched to a gene. Written as DNA, the CDR3 is TGCAGCGTTGAAGGCTTTGGGACAGGGCGTACCGGGGAGCTGTTTTTT. It translates to CSVEGFGTGRTGELFF.

Turning to this clone: A junction end diverges from the germline sequence, so it may reflect a read error. The V call is TRBV7-9, the J call TRBJ1-2; 9 bases are a match to TRBD1. The CDR3 has 12 amino acids. The germline CDR1 and CDR2 sequences are SEHNR and FQNEAQ (reference sequence). The CDR3 coding sequence is TGTGCCAGCAGCTTGGGAGAGGGACAGGGACTCTTC. Amino acids: CASSLGEGQGLF.

This clone was picked up one time. The genes are TRBV4-3 and TRBJ2-1; 9 bases are a match to TRBD1. CDR1 is LGHNA and CDR2 is YSLEER in the germline V gene. The CDR3 contains 15 residues. Trimming removed 1 base from V and 4 bases from J; junction bases left unmatched: 2. The CDR3 nucleotides read TGCGCCAGCAGCCAAGGGGACAGGGTTTACAATGAGCAGTTCTTC. It translates to CASSQGDRVYNEQFF.

The gene calls are TRBV4-1 and TRBJ2-1; D remains ambiguous. The CDR3 is made up of 15 amino acids. Germline values: CDR1 MGHRA, CDR2 YSYEKL. Trimming stripped 5 bases from V and 8 bases from J, with 19 bases between. The CDR3 coding sequence is TGCGCCAGCAGCGCCCTAGAAGTACCATGGGATGAGCAGTTCTTC. It yields the protein CASSALEVPWDEQFF.

The CDR3 region is CASSTDGAYGYTF. CDR3 DNA sequence: TGTGCCAGCAGCACGGACGGAGCCTATGGCTACACCTTC. This chain uses TRBV5-6 with TRBJ1-2; no definite D call. Trimming took off 4 bases at V and 4 bases at J, with 11 bases between the two ends. Germline CDR1 and CDR2: SGHDT and YYEEEE. The CDR3 consists of 13 residues.

DNA for the CDR3: TGTGCCAGTATCCCCGGACAGGGGCCAAGGGGCAATCAGCCCCAGCATTTT. This codes for CASIPGQGPRGNQPQHF. The chain uses TRBV19 and TRBJ1-5; 9 bases are a match to TRBD1. Germline V gene lookup returns CDR1 LNHDA and CDR2 SQIVND (reference sequence). The CDR3 length is 17 residues. The junction had 12 bases not matched to a gene; V was cut back by 7 bases and J by 2 bases.

The V gene is TRBV7-9, the J gene TRBJ2-1, with TRBD2 matching over 8 bases. The CDR3 sequence is 15 residues long. V trimming: 5 bases; J trimming: 0 bases; junction bases outside the gene matches: 3. Germline-derived CDR1 and CDR2 are SEHNR and FQNEAQ (reference sequence). The CDR3 sequence is CASSGGGSSYNEQFF. The CDR3, as DNA: TGTGCCAGCAGCGGCGGGGGGAGCTCCTACAATGAGCAGTTCTTC.

This chain connects TRBV7-2 to TRBJ1-6; 9 positions agree with TRBD1. V lost 3 bases, J lost 2 bases, and 5 bases stayed unmatched. The germline CDR1 and CDR2 sequences are SGHTA and FQGNSA. This CDR3 comprises 17 residues. The CDR3 region has the DNA TGTGCCAGCAGCTTTCGGACAGGGGCGACCTATAATTCACCCCTCCACTTT. This gives the protein CASSFRTGATYNSPLHF.

The rearrangement uses TRBV19 and TRBJ1-5; D might be TRBD1 (5 bases). Germline CDR1 is LNHDA and CDR2 is SQIVND (reference sequence). The V end lost 7 bases, the J end lost 1 base, and 11 bases lay between the germline ends. The CDR3 contains 14 residues. This chain's CDR3 is CASKPGPSNQPQHF. CDR3 nucleotides: TGTGCCAGTAAGCCGGGACCCAGCAATCAGCCCCAGCATTTT.

This clone was picked up a small number of times. The chain is built from TRBV5-1 and TRBJ1-1; D gene unclear. CDR1 is SGHRS, CDR2 YFSETQ, per germline. Trimming cost V 2 bases and J 1 base, with 9 bases left between them. The CDR3 has 14 residues. CDR3: CASSFGQPNTEAFF. For the CDR3, the DNA is TGCGCCAGCAGCTTCGGGCAGCCGAACACTGAAGCTTTCTTT. The variable domain in full, with the rest retrieved from reference TRBV5-1 and TRBJ1-1, is KAGVTQTPRYLIKTRGQQVTLSCSPISGHRSVSWYQQTPGQGLQFLFEYFSETQRNKGNFPGRFSGRQFSNSRSEMNVSTLELGDSALYLCASSFGQPNTEAFFGQGTRLTVV.

The chain recombines TRBV6-1 with TRBJ2-1, with 9 bases aligning to TRBD2. The V gene's germline CDR1 is MNHNS and CDR2 SASEGT. This CDR3 spans 16 amino acids. V lost 4 bases and J lost 4; bases outside the gene matches: 8. The CDR3 spells CASSAGSSGGYNEQFF. The CDR3 DNA reads as TGTGCCAGCAGTGCAGGGTCGAGCGGGGGGTACAATGAGCAGTTCTTC.

This chain uses TRBV18 with TRBJ2-7, with TRBD2 identical over 8 bases. The CDR3 length is 14 residues. CDR1 and CDR2 from the germline V gene are KGHSH and LQKENI. V lost 4 bases and J lost 2; bases outside the gene matches: 4. CDR3 in DNA: TGTGCCAGCTCACTCCCGGGACTAGCCTACGAGCAGTACTTC. Translated: CASSLPGLAYEQYF. Full variable domain (remainder filled in from reference TRBV18 and TRBJ2-7): NAGVMQNPRHLVRRRGQEARLRCSPMKGHSHVYWYRQLPEEGLKFMVYLQKENIIDESGMPKERFSAEFPKEGPSILRIQQVVRGDSAAYFCASSLPGLAYEQYFGPGTRLTVT.

Worth noting for this clone: Since no conserved phenylalanine or tryptophan closes the CDR3, a read error is the likely cause. The chain links TRBV4-3 to TRBJ2-2, with D unclear. This CDR3 spans 16 amino acids. The germline V gene encodes CDR1 LGHNA and CDR2 YSLEER. Trimming took off 6 bases at V and 0 bases at J, with 14 bases between the two ends. This chain's CDR3 is CASRPSRDSNTGELFL. CDR3 coding DNA: TGCGCCAGCAGACCATCAAGGGATTCGAACACCGGGGAGCTGTTTCTT.